Listed below are T cell receptor beta chains from one sample, sequenced in a study of shared clonotypes between healthy human individuals. The table came from immunoSEQ multiplex PCR; TCRdb's copy has only in-frame clones and leaves some out. The sample contains roughly 2.6 million clones, around 94% of which appear only once. The sample taken for sequencing was naive CD4+ T cells sorted from blood. The receptors were sampled from a man aged 18 to 29 in good health. Both conserved end residues are part of each CDR3. A clone size is listed for some rows: how often the clone was seen (once, few, many), or a class if it is expanded.

>TRBV13|TRBJ2-7|NA
CASSLDVTPSYEQYF
>TRBV20-1|TRBJ2-3|NA
CSARADTQYF
>TRBV5-4|TRBJ2-5|once
CASSPLTGVQETQYF
>TRBV9|TRBJ2-3|NA
CASSARDYTSTDTQYF
>TRBV11-3|TRBJ2-3|NA
CASSLDSHTDTQYF
>TRBV30|TRBJ2-7|NA
CAWSGGVRSNEQYF
>TRBV7-9|TRBJ2-5|NA
CASSLAVSKETQYF
>TRBV5-1|TRBJ1-5|NA
CASSLAGGQLQPQHF
>TRBV7-9|TRBJ2-3|NA
CASSLSGQTLTDTQYF
>TRBV19|TRBJ2-7|NA
CASREAGQGNYEQYF
>TRBV30|TRBJ2-1|NA
CAWSRGMDNEQFF
>TRBV9|TRBJ1-1|NA
CASQGVGNTEAFF
>TRBV7-3|TRBJ1-1|NA
CASSQTVNTEAFF
>TRBV7-7|TRBJ2-2|NA
CASSWVWGTGELFF
>TRBV2|TRBJ1-2|few
CASSEGIYGYTF
>TRBV30|TRBJ2-3|NA
CAWTQGLAGTDTQYF
>TRBV19|TRBJ2-5|NA
CASSMELAGVGKTQYF
>TRBV7-2|TRBJ2-2|NA
CASSSHTSGNTGELFF
>TRBV4-2|TRBJ2-1|NA
CASSQVWNGALTYNEQFF
>TRBV29-1|TRBJ1-1|NA
CSVGQAQTEAFF
>TRBV10-1|TRBJ1-6|NA
CASMVPWKLNGTRDSPLHF
>TRBV11-2|TRBJ2-1|NA
CASSRTSSYNEQFF
>TRBV2|TRBJ2-6|NA
CASASSGANVLTF
>TRBV6-5|TRBJ1-1|NA
CASSYSSGMRNTEAFF
>TRBV13|TRBJ2-4|NA
CASSHGETTQYF
>TRBV6-7|TRBJ1-5|NA
CASSDQGSQPQHF
>TRBV10-3|TRBJ2-3|NA
CATHHSGARVDTQYF
>TRBV19|TRBJ1-5|NA
CASSTLGQGNQPQHF
>TRBV7-9|TRBJ2-7|NA
CASSLWTGGENEQYF
>TRBV5-1|TRBJ1-2|NA
CASSLEGSNYGYTF
>TRBV30|TRBJ2-7|NA
CAWSTGFSYEQYF
>TRBV22-1|TRBJ2-7|NA
CPGRDLFYEQYF
>TRBV6-6|TRBJ2-7|NA
CASSYIVGSSYEQYF
>TRBV5-1|TRBJ1-6|NA
CASSLDRSSPLHF
>TRBV7-7|TRBJ2-5|NA
CASSVGPQGAQYF
>TRBV6-4|TRBJ2-3|NA
CASSDSTSALTDTQYF
>TRBV4-3|TRBJ1-6|NA
CASSLMPGTNSPLHF
>TRBV2|TRBJ2-7|NA
CASGLAGEVYEQYF
>TRBV10-2|TRBJ2-3|NA
CASSRTDNSRLSLSGRFADTQYF
>TRBV9|TRBJ1-6|NA
CASSPRQGLGNSPLHF
>TRBV2|TRBJ2-7|once
CASSGRGHRSYEQYF
>TRBV7-6|TRBJ2-7|NA
CASSLVSGDRGPQYF
>TRBV12-5|TRBJ2-5|NA
CASGPGLQETQYF
>TRBV6-1|TRBJ1-6|NA
CASGAYSSYNSPLHF
>TRBV7-9|TRBJ2-3|NA
CASSSTGQGKADTQYF
>TRBV21-1|TRBJ1-4|NA
CARKREKLFF
>TRBV5-8|TRBJ2-3|NA
CASSAVRSSDTQYF
>TRBV12-5|TRBJ1-1|NA
CASGLPGDTEAFF
>TRBV19|TRBJ2-7|once
CASSPTRTSGNEYF
>TRBV27|TRBJ2-2|NA
CASSLIALAANTGELFF
>TRBV19|TRBJ2-5|NA
CASSIVSVGRETQYF
>TRBV19|TRBJ2-5|NA
CASSIGGGQETQYF
>TRBV5-1|TRBJ2-1|NA
CASSLAGPSYNEQFF
>TRBV5-1|TRBJ2-5|many
CASSTIAGGPETQYF
>TRBV7-9|TRBJ2-5|NA
CASSMAPGRETQYF
>TRBV18|TRBJ2-3|NA
CASSPPSFTDTQYF
>TRBV4-3|TRBJ2-1|once
CASSQDWGGRGTANYNEQFF
>TRBV6-1|TRBJ2-7|NA
CASTPFVEVYEQYF
>TRBV4-3|TRBJ2-3|NA
CASSQSLDISLDTQYF
>TRBV9|TRBJ2-2|NA
CASSVGYPNTGELFF